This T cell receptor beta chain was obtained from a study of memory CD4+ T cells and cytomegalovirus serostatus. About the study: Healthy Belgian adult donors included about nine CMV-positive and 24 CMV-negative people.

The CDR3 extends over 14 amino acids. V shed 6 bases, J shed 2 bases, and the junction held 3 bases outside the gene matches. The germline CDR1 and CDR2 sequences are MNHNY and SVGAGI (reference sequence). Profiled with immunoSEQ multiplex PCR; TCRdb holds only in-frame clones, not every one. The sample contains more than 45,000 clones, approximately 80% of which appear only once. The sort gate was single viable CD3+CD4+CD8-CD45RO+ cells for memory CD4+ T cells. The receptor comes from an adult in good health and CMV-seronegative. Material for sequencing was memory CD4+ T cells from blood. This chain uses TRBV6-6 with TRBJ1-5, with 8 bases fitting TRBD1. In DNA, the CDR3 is TGTGCCAGCAGGGGGGGACAGGGCAATCAGCCCCAGCATTTT. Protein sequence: CASRGGQGNQPQHF.